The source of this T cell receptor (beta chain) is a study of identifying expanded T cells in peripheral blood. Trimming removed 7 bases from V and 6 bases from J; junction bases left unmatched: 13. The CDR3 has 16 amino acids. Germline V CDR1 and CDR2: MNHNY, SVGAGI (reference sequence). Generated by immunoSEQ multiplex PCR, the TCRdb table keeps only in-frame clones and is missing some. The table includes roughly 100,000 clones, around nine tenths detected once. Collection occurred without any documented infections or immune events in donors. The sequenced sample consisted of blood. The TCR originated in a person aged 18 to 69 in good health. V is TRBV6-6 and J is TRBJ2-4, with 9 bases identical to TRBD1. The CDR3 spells CASNDPGQGEGNIQYF. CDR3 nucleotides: TGTGCCAGCAACGATCCGGGACAGGGAGAGGGAAACATTCAGTACTTC.